The present T cell receptor beta chain was sequenced within a study of cytomegalovirus exposure and HLA in healthy donors. 60 Vbeta and 13 Jbeta primers were used in PCR. TCRdb's table, derived via immunoSEQ multiplex PCR, lists solely in-frame clones and lacks some. The table shows fewer than 85,000 clones, with roughly 79% occurring only once. The CDR3 spans 14 residues. Germline V gives CDR1 SGHRS, CDR2 YFSETQ. Trimming removed 1 base at V and 0 bases at J, with 8 bases between. Overall study results and limits: In vitro work confirmed that three CMV-associated chains recognize CMV antigens. The majority of TCR sequences were rare, yet some public TCRs appeared in many donors. TCR beta V- and J-gene trimming, according to a later analysis, was linked to a missense DCLRE1C variant.

Notes on this clone: Its antigen remains unidentified.

The source of this sequence is a male donor in good health and CMV-seropositive. This chain joins TRBV5-1 and TRBJ2-7; tentative D call: TRBD1 (6 bases). Sequenced: PBMCs. CDR3 loop: CASSLTGSSYEQYF. The CDR3 DNA is TGCGCCAGCAGCTTGACAGGGAGCTCCTACGAGCAGTACTTC.